The clone carrying this TCR beta chain was found many times. Next came a second PCR, run for about 7 to 12 cycles, which used a sample-barcoded 5' primer along with a J-beta primer mix. TCRdb re-derived calls from the 5' RACE reads in MiXCR, one entry per CDR3 protein. The sample records more than 800,000 distinct CDR3 sequences, 29% being singletons. The data derive from a study of blood T cells in healthy people across ages. Roughly 10 milliliters of peripheral blood were drawn from each donor. The germline V gene has CDR1 SGHTA and CDR2 FQGNSA. Trimming took 5 bases from V and 8 from J; bases not matched to a gene: 8. This CDR3 has 13 residues.

This chain uses TRBV7-2 with TRBJ1-2, with 7 bases fitting TRBD1. The source of this sequence is a woman aged 80 or older in good health. The sequencing sample was made of blood. In nucleotides, the CDR3 is TGTGCCAGCAGCCTGGGACAGACCGAGGGCTACACCTTC. Its protein product is CASSLGQTEGYTF. Full variable domain (rest looked up from reference TRBV7-2 and TRBJ1-2): GAGVSQSPSNKVTEKGKDVELRCDPISGHTALYWYRQSLGQGLEFLIYFQGNSAPDKSGLPSDRFSAERTGGSVSTLTIQRTQQEDSAVYLCASSLGQTEGYTFGSGTRLTVV.